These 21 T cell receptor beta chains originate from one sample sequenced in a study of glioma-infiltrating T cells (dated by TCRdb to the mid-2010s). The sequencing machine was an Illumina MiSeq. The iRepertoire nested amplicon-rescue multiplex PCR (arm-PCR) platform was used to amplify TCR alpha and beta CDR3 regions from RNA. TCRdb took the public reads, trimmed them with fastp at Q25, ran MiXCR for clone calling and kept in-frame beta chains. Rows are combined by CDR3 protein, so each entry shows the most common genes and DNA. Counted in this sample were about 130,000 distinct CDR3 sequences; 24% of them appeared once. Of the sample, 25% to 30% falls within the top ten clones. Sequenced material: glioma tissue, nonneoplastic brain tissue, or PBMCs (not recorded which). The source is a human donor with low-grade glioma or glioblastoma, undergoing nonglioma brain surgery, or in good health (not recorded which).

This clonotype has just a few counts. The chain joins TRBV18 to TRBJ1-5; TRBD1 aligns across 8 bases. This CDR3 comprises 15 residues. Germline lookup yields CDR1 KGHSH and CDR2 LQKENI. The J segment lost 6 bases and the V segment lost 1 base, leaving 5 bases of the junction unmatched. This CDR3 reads CASSPLEQGGQPQHF. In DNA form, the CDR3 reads TGTGCCAGCTCACCACTGGAACAGGGGGGTCAGCCCCAGCATTTT.

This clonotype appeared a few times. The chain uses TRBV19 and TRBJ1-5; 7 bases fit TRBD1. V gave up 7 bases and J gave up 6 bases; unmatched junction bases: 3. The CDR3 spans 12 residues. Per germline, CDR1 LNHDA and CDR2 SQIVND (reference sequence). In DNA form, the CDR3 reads TGTGCCAGTAAGACAGGGACTCAGCCCCAGCATTTT. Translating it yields CASKTGTQPQHF.

As DNA, the CDR3 is TGCAGTGCTAGCCCGGACTCCTCCTACGAGCAGTACGTC. It specifies CSASPDSSYEQYV. The chain recombines TRBV20-1 with TRBJ2-7; TRBD2 is a possible D gene (5 bases). The germline CDR1 and CDR2 sequences are DFQATT and SNEGSKA (reference sequence). The CDR3 loop spans 13 amino acids. Trimming left V 3 bases short and J 0 bases short, with 9 bases between.

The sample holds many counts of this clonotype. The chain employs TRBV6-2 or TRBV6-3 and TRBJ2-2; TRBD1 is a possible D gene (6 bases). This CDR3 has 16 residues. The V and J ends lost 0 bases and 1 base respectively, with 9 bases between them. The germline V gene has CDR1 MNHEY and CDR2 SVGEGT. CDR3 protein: CASSYSTGGNTGELFF. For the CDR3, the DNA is TGTGCCAGCAGTTACTCGACAGGCGGGAACACCGGGGAGCTGTTTTTT.

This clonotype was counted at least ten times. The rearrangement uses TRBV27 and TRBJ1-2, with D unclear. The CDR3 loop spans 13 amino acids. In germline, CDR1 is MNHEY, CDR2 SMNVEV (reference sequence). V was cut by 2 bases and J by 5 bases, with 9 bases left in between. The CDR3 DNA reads TGTGCCAGCAGTTTAAACGGGCTATATGGCTACACCTTC. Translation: CASSLNGLYGYTF.

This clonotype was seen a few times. CDR3 region: CASSFRHQPQHF. Written as DNA, the CDR3 is TGTGCCAGCAGTTTCCGACACCAGCCCCAGCATTTT. The chain links TRBV12-3 or TRBV12-4 to TRBJ1-5, with D hard to call. This CDR3 is built from 12 residues. V was cut by 3 bases and J by 7 bases, with 7 bases left in between.

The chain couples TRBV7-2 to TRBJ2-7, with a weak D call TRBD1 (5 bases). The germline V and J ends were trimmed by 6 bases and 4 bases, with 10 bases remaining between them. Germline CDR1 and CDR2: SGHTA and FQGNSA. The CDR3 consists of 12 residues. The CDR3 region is CASSKDTYEQYV. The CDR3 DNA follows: TGTGCCAGCAGTAAGGACACGTACGAGCAGTACGTC.

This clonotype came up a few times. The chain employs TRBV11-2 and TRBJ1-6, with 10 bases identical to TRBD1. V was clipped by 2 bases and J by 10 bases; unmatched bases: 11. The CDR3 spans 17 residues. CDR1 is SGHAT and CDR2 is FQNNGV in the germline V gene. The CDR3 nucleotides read TGTGCCAGCAGCTTACTTCCCGGGACAGGGGTAGGATCACCCCTCCACTTT. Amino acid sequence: CASSLLPGTGVGSPLHF. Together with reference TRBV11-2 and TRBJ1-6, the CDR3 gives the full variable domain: EAGVAQSPRYKIIEKRQSVAFWCNPISGHATLYWYQQILGQGPKLLIQFQNNGVVDDSQLPKDRFSAERLKGVDSTLKIQPAKLEDSAVYLCASSLLPGTGVGSPLHFGNGTRLTVT.

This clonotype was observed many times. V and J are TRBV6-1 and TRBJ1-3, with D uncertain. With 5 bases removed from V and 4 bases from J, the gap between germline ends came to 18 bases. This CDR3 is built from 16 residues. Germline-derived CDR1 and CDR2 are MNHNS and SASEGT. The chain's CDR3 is CASSSPDLGYGNTIYF. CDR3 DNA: TGTGCCAGCAGTTCACCCGACTTAGGCTACGGAAACACCATATATTTT.

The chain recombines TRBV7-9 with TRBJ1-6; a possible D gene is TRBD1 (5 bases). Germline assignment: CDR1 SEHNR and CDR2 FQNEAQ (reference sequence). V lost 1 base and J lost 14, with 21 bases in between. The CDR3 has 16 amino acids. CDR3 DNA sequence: TGTGCCAGCAGCTTAGTCCCGGGGACTACGTATGTTGCCCTCCACTTT. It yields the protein CASSLVPGTTYVALHF.

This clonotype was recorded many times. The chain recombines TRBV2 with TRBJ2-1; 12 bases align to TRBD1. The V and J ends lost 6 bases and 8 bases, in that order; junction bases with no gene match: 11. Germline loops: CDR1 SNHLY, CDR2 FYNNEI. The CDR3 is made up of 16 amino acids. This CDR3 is CASREPGQGAWDEQFF. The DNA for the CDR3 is TGTGCCAGCAGGGAACCGGGACAGGGGGCGTGGGATGAGCAGTTCTTC.

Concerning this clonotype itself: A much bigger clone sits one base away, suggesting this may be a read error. CDR3 sequence: CRAGEIRTAEETQYF. In DNA form, the CDR3 reads TGCAGAGCTGGAGAGATCCGGACAGCAGAAGAGACCCAGTACTTC. J is TRBJ2-5 and V is TRBV20-1; possible D gene TRBD1, 6 bases. The CDR3 runs 15 residues. Germline values: CDR1 DFQATT, CDR2 SNEGSKA (reference sequence).

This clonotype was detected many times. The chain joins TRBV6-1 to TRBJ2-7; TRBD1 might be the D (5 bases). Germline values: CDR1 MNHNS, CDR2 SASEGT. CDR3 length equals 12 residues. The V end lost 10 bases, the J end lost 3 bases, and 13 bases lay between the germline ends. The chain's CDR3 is CATTDSLYEQYV. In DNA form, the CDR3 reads TGTGCCACCACCGACAGCCTCTACGAGCAGTACGTC.

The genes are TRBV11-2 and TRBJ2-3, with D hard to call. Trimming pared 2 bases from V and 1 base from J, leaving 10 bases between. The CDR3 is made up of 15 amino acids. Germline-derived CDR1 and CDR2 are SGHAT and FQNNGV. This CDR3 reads CASSLYGGGTDTQYF. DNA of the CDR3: TGTGCCAGCAGCTTATACGGTGGGGGCACAGATACGCAGTATTTT.

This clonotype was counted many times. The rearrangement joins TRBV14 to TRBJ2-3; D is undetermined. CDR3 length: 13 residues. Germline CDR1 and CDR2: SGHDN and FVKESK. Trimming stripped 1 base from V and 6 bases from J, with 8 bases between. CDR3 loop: CASSQGGLDTQYF. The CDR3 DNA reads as TGTGCCAGCAGCCAAGGGGGTTTGGATACGCAGTATTTT.

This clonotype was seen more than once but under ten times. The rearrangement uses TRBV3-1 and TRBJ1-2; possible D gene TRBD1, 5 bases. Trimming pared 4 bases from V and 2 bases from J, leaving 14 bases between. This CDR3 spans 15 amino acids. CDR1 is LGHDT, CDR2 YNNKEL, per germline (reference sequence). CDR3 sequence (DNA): TGTGCCAGCAGCCTAAGACAGACGACCAACTATGGCTACACCTTC. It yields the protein CASSLRQTTNYGYTF. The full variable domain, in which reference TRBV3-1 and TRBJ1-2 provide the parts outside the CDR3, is DTAVSQTPKYLVTQMGNDKSIKCEQNLGHDTMYWYKQDSKKFLKIMFSYNNKELIINETVPNRFSPKSPDKAHLNLHINSLELGDSAVYFCASSLRQTTNYGYTFGSGTRLTVV.

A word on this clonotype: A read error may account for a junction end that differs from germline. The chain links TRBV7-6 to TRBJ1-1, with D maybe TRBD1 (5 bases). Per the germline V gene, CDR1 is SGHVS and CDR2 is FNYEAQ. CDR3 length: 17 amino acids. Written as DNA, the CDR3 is TGTGCCAGCAGCTTGAGGGGCTTTTTGTCGATGAACACTGAAGCTCTCTTT. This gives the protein CASSLRGFLSMNTEALF.

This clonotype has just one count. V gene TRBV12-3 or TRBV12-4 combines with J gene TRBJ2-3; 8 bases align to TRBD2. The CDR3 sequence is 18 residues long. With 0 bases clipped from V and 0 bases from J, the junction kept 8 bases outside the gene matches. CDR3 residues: CASSLALLAGASTDTQYF. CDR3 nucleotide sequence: TGTGCCAGCAGTTTAGCGCTCCTAGCGGGCGCCAGCACAGATACGCAGTATTTT.

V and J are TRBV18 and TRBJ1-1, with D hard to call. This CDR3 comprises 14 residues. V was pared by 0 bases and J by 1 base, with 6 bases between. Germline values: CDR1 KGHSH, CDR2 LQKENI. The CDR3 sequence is CASSPPWENTEAFF. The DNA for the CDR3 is TGTGCCAGCTCACCACCTTGGGAGAACACTGAAGCTTTCTTT.

The CDR3 is CASSLYLADTQYF. The CDR3 coding sequence is TGTGCCAGCAGCTTATATCTGGCAGATACGCAGTATTTT. The chain is built from TRBV7-9 and TRBJ2-3; D not resolved. Germline V gene sequence: CDR1 SEHNR, CDR2 FQNEAQ (reference sequence). The CDR3 sequence is 13 residues long. V was clipped by 2 bases and J by 4 bases, with 7 bases between them.

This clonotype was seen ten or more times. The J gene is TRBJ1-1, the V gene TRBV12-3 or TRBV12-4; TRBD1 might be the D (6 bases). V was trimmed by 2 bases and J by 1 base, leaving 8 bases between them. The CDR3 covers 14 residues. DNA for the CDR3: TGTGCCAGCAGTTTAAAGGGACAGAACACTGAAGCTTTCTTT. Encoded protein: CASSLKGQNTEAFF.